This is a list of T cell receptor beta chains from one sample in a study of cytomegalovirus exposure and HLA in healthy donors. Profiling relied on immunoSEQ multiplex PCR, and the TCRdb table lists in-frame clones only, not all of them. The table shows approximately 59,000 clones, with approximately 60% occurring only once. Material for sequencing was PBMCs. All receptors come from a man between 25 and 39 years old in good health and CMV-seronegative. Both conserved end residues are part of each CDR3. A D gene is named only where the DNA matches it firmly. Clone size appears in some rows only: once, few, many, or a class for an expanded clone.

CASSRTVNTEAFF TGTGCCAGCTCACGTACAGTGAACACTGAAGCTTTCTTT TRBJ1-1 NA TRBV27 NA
CASSEDQAQNQPQHF TGTGCCAGCAGTGAAGACCAGGCCCAAAATCAGCCCCAGCATTTT TRBJ1-5 NA TRBV2 NA
CASSEASDYGYTF TGTGCCAGCAGCGAAGCGTCGGACTATGGCTACACCTTC TRBJ1-2 NA TRBV5-4 NA
CASRCGLAGGPYNEQFF TGCGCCAGCAGATGTGGACTAGCGGGGGGCCCCTACAATGAGCAGTTCTTC TRBJ2-1 TRBD2 TRBV10-1 once
CASSERGQGPNTEAFF TGTGCCAGCAGTGAGCGAGGACAGGGGCCCAACACTGAAGCTTTCTTT TRBJ1-1 TRBD1 TRBV6-1 few
CASSRTGLEKLFF TGCGCCAGCAGCCGGACAGGGCTTGAAAAACTGTTTTTT TRBJ1-4 TRBD1 TRBV10-2 few
CASSVRGGGNQETQYF TGTGCCAGCAGCGTTAGGGGAGGGGGGAACCAAGAGACCCAGTACTTC TRBJ2-5 NA TRBV11-2 NA
CASSGEDNEQFF TGTGCCAGCAGTGGGGAGGACAATGAGCAGTTCTTC TRBJ2-1 NA TRBV2 few
CASSLNSGGYTDTQYF TGTGCCAGCAGCTTAAATAGCGGGGGGTACACAGATACGCAGTATTTT TRBJ2-3 TRBD2 TRBV7-2 NA
CASSLGRGHQETQYF TGTGCCAGCAGCTTAGGTAGGGGTCATCAAGAGACCCAGTACTTC TRBJ2-5 NA TRBV7-8 few
CASRRGQGKTYEQYF TGTGCCAGCAGGCGAGGACAGGGAAAGACCTACGAGCAGTACTTC TRBJ2-7 TRBD1 TRBV2 NA
CASSSAGTVGEQYF TGTGCCAGTAGTTCAGCCGGGACAGTCGGTGAGCAGTACTTC TRBJ2-7 TRBD1 TRBV19 NA
CSVEEMDRRAYGYTF TGCAGCGTTGAAGAGATGGACAGGAGGGCCTATGGCTACACCTTC TRBJ1-2 TRBD1 TRBV29-1 few
CASSPSGFLAYEQYF TGTGCCAGCAGCCCGAGCGGGTTTCTCGCATACGAGCAGTACTTC TRBJ2-7 NA TRBV7-9 NA
CSGTGDYGYTF TGCAGCGGCACAGGGGACTATGGCTACACCTTC TRBJ1-2 TRBD1 TRBV20-1 once
CASSGNRVTEAFF TGTGCCAGCAGTGGAAACAGGGTGACGGAAGCTTTCTTT TRBJ1-1 NA TRBV6-5 NA
CAISSGREQETQYF TGTGCCATCAGCTCGGGAAGGGAACAAGAGACCCAGTACTTC TRBJ2-5 NA TRBV10-3 NA
CASSFRTSGGIEQYF TGTGCCAGCAGCTTTAGGACTAGCGGGGGTATCGAGCAGTACTTC TRBJ2-7 TRBD2 TRBV7-8 NA
CSVEGPTSYGYTF TGCAGCGTTGAGGGCCCGACCAGCTATGGCTACACCTTC TRBJ1-2 NA TRBV29-1 NA
CASSQDADSNYGYTF TGCGCCAGCAGCCAAGATGCTGACAGCAACTATGGCTACACCTTC TRBJ1-2 NA TRBV4-1 NA
CASSYSAGGFYNEQFF TGTGCCAGCAGTTACTCCGCGGGGGGGTTTTACAATGAGCAGTTCTTC TRBJ2-1 TRBD2 TRBV6-5 NA
CAWAPGLAGTQETQYF TGTGCCTGGGCCCCGGGACTAGCGGGGACTCAAGAGACCCAGTACTTC TRBJ2-5 TRBD2 TRBV30 NA
CASSPRVSPQYF TGTGCCAGTAGTCCCAGGGTCTCACCACAGTACTTC TRBJ2-4 NA TRBV19 few
CASSSRQGALDEQFF TGTGCCAGCAGCTCCCGACAGGGGGCTCTGGATGAGCAGTTCTTC TRBJ2-1 TRBD1 TRBV13 NA
CASSQENRLDEQYF TGCGCCAGCAGCCAAGAGAACAGGTTGGACGAGCAGTACTTC TRBJ2-7 NA TRBV4-1 NA
CSAPTGGYTEAFF TGCAGCGCTCCGACAGGGGGATACACTGAAGCTTTCTTT TRBJ1-1 TRBD1 TRBV29-1 NA
CASQGLAGELFF TGTGCCAGCCAGGGATTGGCCGGGGAGCTGTTTTTT TRBJ2-2 NA TRBV2 NA
CAWSVERSTDTQYF TGTGCCTGGAGTGTGGAGCGGAGCACAGATACGCAGTATTTT TRBJ2-3 NA TRBV30 once
CASTSPRVVLGYTF TGTGCCAGCACCTCCCCCAGGGTGGTTCTCGGCTACACCTTC TRBJ1-2 NA TRBV5-6 NA
CSVEDGGRKYGYTF TGCAGCGTTGAAGATGGGGGGAGGAAATATGGCTACACCTTC TRBJ1-2 NA TRBV29-1 NA
CASSGTGVRKLFF TGTGCCAGCTCGGGGACAGGGGTTCGAAAACTGTTTTTT TRBJ1-4 TRBD1 TRBV19 NA
CASSYGTTDTQYF TGTGCCAGCAGCTATGGGACTACAGATACGCAGTATTTT TRBJ2-3 NA TRBV5-6 few
CADGGGTDTQYF TGCGCCGACGGGGGGGGTACAGATACGCAGTATTTT TRBJ2-3 TRBD2 TRBV9 NA
CASSPGLVETQYF TGTGCCAGCTCACCGGGACTAGTCGAGACCCAGTACTTC TRBJ2-5 TRBD2 TRBV18 once
CASSSIAGGGGTQYF TGTGCCAGCAGCTCCATAGCGGGGGGAGGAGGGACGCAGTATTTT TRBJ2-3 TRBD2 TRBV7-2 NA
CASHRSTGELFF TGTGCCAGCCATAGATCCACCGGGGAGCTGTTTTTT TRBJ2-2 NA TRBV6-1 few
CASNMRQETQYF TGTGCCAGCAATATGAGGCAAGAGACCCAGTACTTC TRBJ2-5 NA TRBV2 NA
CASSLAAGGRYEQYF TGTGCCAGCAGCTTAGCGGCGGGGGGGAGGTACGAGCAGTACTTC TRBJ2-7 TRBD2 TRBV7-9 NA
CASSQAVGAVYEQYF TGTGCCAGCAGCCAGGCCGTGGGAGCGGTCTACGAGCAGTACTTC TRBJ2-7 NA TRBV7-2 NA
CSVESGQGAGNEQFF TGCAGCGTTGAGTCCGGGCAGGGGGCAGGCAATGAGCAGTTCTTC TRBJ2-1 TRBD1 TRBV29-1 NA
CASSQASGQSAYEQYF TGTGCCAGCAGCCAAGCCTCGGGACAGAGCGCCTACGAGCAGTACTTC TRBJ2-7 TRBD1 TRBV4-2 once
CASSLQGANSPLHF TGCGCCAGCAGTCTACAGGGGGCAAATTCACCCCTCCACTTT TRBJ1-6 TRBD1 TRBV5-1 few
CASSQLESYGYTF TGTGCCAGCAGCCAACTCGAGAGCTATGGCTACACCTTC TRBJ1-2 NA TRBV4-2 few
CASSGQELAAFLVTDTQYF TGTGCCAGCAGTGGTCAGGAACTAGCGGCGTTCTTAGTCACAGATACGCAGTATTTT TRBJ2-3 TRBD2 TRBV6-1 NA
CASSSLAGSSYNEQFF TGTGCCAGCAGTTCGTTGGCGGGGAGTTCCTACAATGAGCAGTTCTTC TRBJ2-1 NA TRBV7-8 NA